This is a list of T cell receptor beta chains from one sample in a study of blood T cell repertoires in COVID-19. The table came from immunoSEQ multiplex PCR; TCRdb's copy has only in-frame clones and leaves some out. Seen here are roughly 250,000 clones, 80% to 90% observed once, and the top ten hold roughly 2.5%. What was sequenced was PBMCs or T cells enriched from blood (not recorded which). Receptor source: a woman under 30 who had recovered from COVID-19. Both conserved end residues are trimmed from each CDR3. Each record gives: CDR3 protein, V gene, J gene.

CDR3 protein: ATSLARGEVYEQY; V gene: TRBV15; J gene: TRBJ2-7
CDR3 protein: ASSETGQLIAF; V gene: TRBV25-1; J gene: TRBJ1-1
CDR3 protein: ASSVGSPEGNTIY; V gene: TRBV9; J gene: TRBJ1-3
CDR3 protein: ATSPRLGGGLSSYNEQF; V gene: TRBV15; J gene: TRBJ2-1
CDR3 protein: ASSTDRATSRDYT; V gene: TRBV11-2; J gene: TRBJ1-2
CDR3 protein: ASSKAGGEQGDPGTQY; V gene: TRBV21-1; J gene: TRBJ2-5
CDR3 protein: ASGSGQGWTGELF; V gene: TRBV12-5; J gene: TRBJ2-2
CDR3 protein: ASSGPGQQETQY; V gene: TRBV6-4; J gene: TRBJ2-5
CDR3 protein: ASSFSGTGKVYGYT; V gene: TRBV5-6; J gene: TRBJ1-2
CDR3 protein: ASSRQGTGEQY; V gene: TRBV3-1/TRBV3-2; J gene: TRBJ2-7
CDR3 protein: ASSLTPRTDNYGYT; V gene: TRBV4-2; J gene: TRBJ1-2
CDR3 protein: ATSGDVSGEDGNQPQH; V gene: TRBV15; J gene: TRBJ1-5
CDR3 protein: ASSLVGTGADEQF; V gene: TRBV9; J gene: TRBJ2-1
CDR3 protein: ASSNWAVSNQPQH; V gene: TRBV19; J gene: TRBJ1-5
CDR3 protein: ASRPDREETQY; V gene: TRBV6-5; J gene: TRBJ2-5
CDR3 protein: ASSLFRETQY; V gene: TRBV5-1; J gene: TRBJ2-5
CDR3 protein: ASSEPGIPYEQY; V gene: TRBV2; J gene: TRBJ2-7
CDR3 protein: ASSRDTMNTEAF; V gene: TRBV28; J gene: TRBJ1-1
CDR3 protein: ASSQGLAGANTGELF; V gene: TRBV3-1/TRBV3-2; J gene: TRBJ2-2
CDR3 protein: ASSLHPRVGTQY; V gene: TRBV7-9; J gene: TRBJ2-5
CDR3 protein: ASSALYRDGYT; V gene: TRBV12-3/TRBV12-4; J gene: TRBJ1-2
CDR3 protein: ASSMAAAVMNTEAF; V gene: TRBV19; J gene: TRBJ1-1
CDR3 protein: ASSARRQGLSEKLF; V gene: TRBV3-1/TRBV3-2; J gene: TRBJ1-4
CDR3 protein: ASRDRGANEKLF; V gene: TRBV2; J gene: TRBJ1-4
CDR3 protein: ASSFRLAGEQY; V gene: TRBV28; J gene: TRBJ2-7
CDR3 protein: ASRLRQGRPDTQY; V gene: TRBV6-5; J gene: TRBJ2-3
CDR3 protein: ASSYNPRRAREGNEQF; V gene: TRBV27; J gene: TRBJ2-1
CDR3 protein: ASSLGPSSGNTIY; V gene: TRBV5-1; J gene: TRBJ1-3
CDR3 protein: ASSLIGSSYNEQF; V gene: TRBV7-3; J gene: TRBJ2-1
CDR3 protein: ASSSSTNEKLF; V gene: TRBV12-3/TRBV12-4; J gene: TRBJ1-4
CDR3 protein: ASRRGTYNEQF; V gene: TRBV5-6; J gene: TRBJ2-1
CDR3 protein: SVTGDSGETQY; V gene: TRBV29-1; J gene: TRBJ2-5
CDR3 protein: ASSQDPIVERDSPLH; V gene: TRBV3-1/TRBV3-2; J gene: TRBJ1-6
CDR3 protein: ASSPGQEYGYT; V gene: TRBV18; J gene: TRBJ1-2
CDR3 protein: AWSVRGFGEKLF; V gene: TRBV30; J gene: TRBJ1-4
CDR3 protein: ASSSKQGAGQPQH; V gene: TRBV28; J gene: TRBJ1-5
CDR3 protein: ASRETPFSNTEAF; V gene: TRBV19; J gene: TRBJ1-1
CDR3 protein: ASSQDDGGRTNTGELF; V gene: TRBV4-1; J gene: TRBJ2-2
CDR3 protein: ASSRLAPRTDTQY; V gene: TRBV7-9; J gene: TRBJ2-3
CDR3 protein: ASSLERGTEAF; V gene: TRBV7-9; J gene: TRBJ1-1
CDR3 protein: ASSPGLAGGLRQETQY; V gene: TRBV4-1; J gene: TRBJ2-5
CDR3 protein: ASSAPKETQY; V gene: TRBV10-2; J gene: TRBJ2-5
CDR3 protein: ASSLRQSSPLH; V gene: TRBV14; J gene: TRBJ1-6
CDR3 protein: ASSFGTGGNTIY; V gene: TRBV11-2; J gene: TRBJ1-3
CDR3 protein: ARSTPGQGVTYEQY; V gene: TRBV5-3; J gene: TRBJ2-7
CDR3 protein: ASSLQGQRGGYGYT; V gene: TRBV11-2; J gene: TRBJ1-2
CDR3 protein: ASSFGLAADTQY; V gene: TRBV6-5; J gene: TRBJ2-3
CDR3 protein: ARSLSGDRGYEQY; V gene: TRBV5-3; J gene: TRBJ2-7
CDR3 protein: SVGIKTGGIGGYT; V gene: TRBV29-1; J gene: TRBJ1-2
CDR3 protein: ASSQGSGNTIY; V gene: TRBV2; J gene: TRBJ1-3